This T cell receptor (beta chain) derives from a study of T-cell reconstitution after alpha-beta-depleted transplantation in children. V was clipped by 5 bases and J by 6 bases, with 15 bases between them. The CDR3 totals 14 residues. About this clonotype: Its cognate antigen is unknown.

Preparation of the TCRbeta library used unique molecular identifiers. TCRdb reanalysed the PCR reads using MiXCR and keeps one entry per CDR3 protein. The sample has 500,000 to 600,000 distinct CDR3 sequences, 25% to 30% seen once. Findings of the study overall: Among T cells one year after transplant, newly produced cells accounted for most counts and diversity. Surviving recipient T cells and intrathymic progenitors accounted for some patients' high TCRbeta diversity at day 60. Several hundred expanded graft clones reportedly gave rise to the alpha-beta T cells present about two months after transplant.

Sample: PBMCs, taken before TCRalphabeta/CD19-depleted stem cell transplant. The TCR comes from a boy in the first two years of life with Wiskott-Aldrich syndrome, due to receive a stem cell transplant. The chain employs TRBV12-3 or TRBV12-4 and TRBJ2-3, with D possibly matching TRBD2 (6 bases). The CDR3 protein is CASSGWNGGDTQYF. CDR3 sequence (DNA): TGTGCCAGCAGTGGATGGAACGGAGGGGATACGCAGTATTTT.